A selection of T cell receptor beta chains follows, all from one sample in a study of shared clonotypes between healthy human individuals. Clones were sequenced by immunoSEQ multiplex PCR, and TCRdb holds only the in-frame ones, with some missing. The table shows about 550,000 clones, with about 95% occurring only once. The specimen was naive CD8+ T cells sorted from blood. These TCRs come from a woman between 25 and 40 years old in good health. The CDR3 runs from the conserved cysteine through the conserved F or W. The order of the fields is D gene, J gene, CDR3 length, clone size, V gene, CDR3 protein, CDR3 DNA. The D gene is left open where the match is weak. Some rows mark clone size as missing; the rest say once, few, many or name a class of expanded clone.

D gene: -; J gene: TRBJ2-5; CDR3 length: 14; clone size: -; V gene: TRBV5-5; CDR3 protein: CASSIRPGDTTQYF; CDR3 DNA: TGTGCCAGCAGCATCCGCCCGGGGGACACGACCCAGTACTTC
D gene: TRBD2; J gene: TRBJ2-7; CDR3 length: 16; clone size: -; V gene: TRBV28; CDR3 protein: CASLGSSGRKAYEQYF; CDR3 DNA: TGTGCCAGCTTAGGTAGTAGCGGGAGGAAAGCCTACGAGCAGTACTTC
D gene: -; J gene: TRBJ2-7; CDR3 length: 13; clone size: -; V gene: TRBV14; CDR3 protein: CASSQDVGNEQYF; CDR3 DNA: TGTGCCAGCAGCCAAGACGTGGGGAACGAGCAGTACTTC
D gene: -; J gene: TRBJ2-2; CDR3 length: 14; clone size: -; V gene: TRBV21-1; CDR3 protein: CASSNPQREEELFF; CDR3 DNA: TGTGCCAGCAGCAATCCGCAGCGGGAGGAGGAACTGTTTTTT
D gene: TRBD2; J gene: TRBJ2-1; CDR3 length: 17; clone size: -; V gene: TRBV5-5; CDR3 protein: CASSPGMSGSFYNEQFF; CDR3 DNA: TGTGCCAGCAGCCCTGGTATGAGCGGGAGCTTCTACAATGAGCAGTTCTTC
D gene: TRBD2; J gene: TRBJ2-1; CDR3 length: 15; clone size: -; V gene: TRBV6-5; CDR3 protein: CASSYFSGSYNEQFF; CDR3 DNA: TGTGCCAGCAGTTACTTCAGCGGGAGTTACAATGAGCAGTTCTTC
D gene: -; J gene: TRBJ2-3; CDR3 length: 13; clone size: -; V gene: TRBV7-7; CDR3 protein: CASSSTGGDTQYF; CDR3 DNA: TGTGCCAGCAGCTCGACAGGTGGGGATACGCAGTATTTT
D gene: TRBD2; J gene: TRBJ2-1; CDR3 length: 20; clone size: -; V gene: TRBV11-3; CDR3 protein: CASSLVPPGWVAGSYNEQFF; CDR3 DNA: TGTGCCAGCAGCTTAGTACCCCCCGGGTGGGTAGCGGGATCCTACAATGAGCAGTTCTTC
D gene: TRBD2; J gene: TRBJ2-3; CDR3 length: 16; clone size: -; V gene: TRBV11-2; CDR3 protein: CASSAQLAGDTDTQYF; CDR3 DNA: TGTGCCAGCAGCGCCCAACTAGCGGGCGACACAGATACGCAGTATTTT
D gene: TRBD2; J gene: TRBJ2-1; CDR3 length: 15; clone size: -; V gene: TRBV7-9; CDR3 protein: CASSRTSGRAYEQFF; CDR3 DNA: TGTGCCAGCAGCCGGACTAGCGGGAGGGCATATGAGCAGTTCTTC
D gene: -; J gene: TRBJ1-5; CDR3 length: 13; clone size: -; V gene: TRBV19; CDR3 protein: CASSISGNQPQHF; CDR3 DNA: TGTGCCAGTAGTATCTCGGGTAATCAGCCCCAGCATTTT
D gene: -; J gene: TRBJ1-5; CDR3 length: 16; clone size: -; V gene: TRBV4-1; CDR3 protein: CASSQEAFRGNQPQHF; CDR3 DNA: TGCGCCAGCAGCCAAGAAGCGTTTCGGGGAAATCAGCCCCAGCATTTT
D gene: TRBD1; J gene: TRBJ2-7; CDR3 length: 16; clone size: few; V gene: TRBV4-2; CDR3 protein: CASSQESQGDTYEQYF; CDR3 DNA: TGTGCCAGCAGCCAAGAGTCACAGGGGGATACCTACGAGCAGTACTTC
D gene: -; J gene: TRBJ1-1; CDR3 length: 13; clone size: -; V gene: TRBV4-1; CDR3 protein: CASSQSLETEAFF; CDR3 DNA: TGCGCCAGCAGCCAATCGCTAGAGACTGAAGCTTTCTTT
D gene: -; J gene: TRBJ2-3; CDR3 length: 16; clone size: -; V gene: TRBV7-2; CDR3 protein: CASSPKGGAPLDTQYF; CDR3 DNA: TGTGCCAGCAGTCCCAAGGGGGGGGCTCCCCTCGATACGCAGTATTTT
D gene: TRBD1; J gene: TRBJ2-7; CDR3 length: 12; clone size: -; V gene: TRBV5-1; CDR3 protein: CASSGQGYEQYF; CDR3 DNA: TGCGCCAGCAGCGGACAGGGTTACGAGCAGTACTTC
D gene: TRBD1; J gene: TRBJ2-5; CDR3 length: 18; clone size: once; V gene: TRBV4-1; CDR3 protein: CASSQDTTGTGYQETQYF; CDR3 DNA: TGCGCCAGCAGCCAAGACACCACCGGGACAGGGTACCAAGAGACCCAGTACTTC
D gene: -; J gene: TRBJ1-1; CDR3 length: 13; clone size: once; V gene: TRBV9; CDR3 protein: CASSRGGWTEAFF; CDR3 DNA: TGTGCCAGCAGTCGAGGGGGGTGGACTGAAGCTTTCTTT
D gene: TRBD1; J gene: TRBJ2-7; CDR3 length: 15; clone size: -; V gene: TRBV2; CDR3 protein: CASSEFGTGLNEQYF; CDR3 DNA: TGTGCCAGCAGTGAATTTGGGACAGGGCTTAACGAGCAGTACTTC
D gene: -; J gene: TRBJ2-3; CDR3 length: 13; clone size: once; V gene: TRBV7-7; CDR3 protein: CASSLVPADTQYF; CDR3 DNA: TGTGCCAGCAGCTTAGTCCCGGCAGATACGCAGTATTTT
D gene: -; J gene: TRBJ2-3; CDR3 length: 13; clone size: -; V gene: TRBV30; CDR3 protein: CAWNGGRADTQYF; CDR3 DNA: TGTGCCTGGAATGGGGGCCGGGCAGATACGCAGTATTTT
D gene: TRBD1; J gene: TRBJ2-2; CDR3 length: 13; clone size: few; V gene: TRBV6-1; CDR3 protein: CANGQENTGELFF; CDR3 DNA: TGTGCCAATGGACAGGAGAACACCGGGGAGCTGTTTTTT
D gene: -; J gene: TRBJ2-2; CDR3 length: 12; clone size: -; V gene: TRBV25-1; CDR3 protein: CASSLNTGELFF; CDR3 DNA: TGTGCCTCTTCACTAAACACCGGGGAGCTGTTTTTT
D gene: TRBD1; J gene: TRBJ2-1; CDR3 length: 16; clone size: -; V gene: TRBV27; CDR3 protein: CASSLLSGQGAVEQFF; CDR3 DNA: TGTGCCAGCAGTTTGCTCTCGGGACAGGGGGCGGTTGAGCAGTTCTTC
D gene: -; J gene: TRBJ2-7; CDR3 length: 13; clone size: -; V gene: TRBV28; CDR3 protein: CASSESGAYEQYF; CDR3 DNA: TGTGCCAGCAGCGAATCGGGTGCCTACGAGCAGTACTTC
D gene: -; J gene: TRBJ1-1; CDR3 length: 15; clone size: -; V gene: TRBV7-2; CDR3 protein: CASSLDLFGGPEAFF; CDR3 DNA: TGTGCCAGCAGCTTAGATCTGTTTGGGGGACCTGAAGCTTTCTTT
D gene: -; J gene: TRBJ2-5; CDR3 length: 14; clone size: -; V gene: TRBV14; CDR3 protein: CASSQDFGQETQYF; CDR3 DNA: TGTGCCAGCAGCCAAGATTTCGGGCAAGAGACCCAGTACTTC
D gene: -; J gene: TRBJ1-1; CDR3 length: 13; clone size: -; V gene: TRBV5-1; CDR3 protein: CASSYRVQTEAFF; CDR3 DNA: TGCGCCAGCAGCTACAGGGTGCAGACTGAAGCTTTCTTT
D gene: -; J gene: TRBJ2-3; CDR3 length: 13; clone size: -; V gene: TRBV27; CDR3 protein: CASSFGSTDTQYF; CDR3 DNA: TGTGCCAGCAGTTTTGGGAGCACAGATACGCAGTATTTT
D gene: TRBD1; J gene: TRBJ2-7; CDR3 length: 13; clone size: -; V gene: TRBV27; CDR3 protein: CASSPRTGYEQYF; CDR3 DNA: TGTGCCAGCAGTCCACGGACAGGCTACGAGCAGTACTTC
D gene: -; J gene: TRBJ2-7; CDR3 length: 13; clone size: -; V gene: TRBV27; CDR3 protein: CASSFGRGREQYF; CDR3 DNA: TGTGCCAGCAGTTTCGGCAGGGGCAGGGAGCAGTACTTC
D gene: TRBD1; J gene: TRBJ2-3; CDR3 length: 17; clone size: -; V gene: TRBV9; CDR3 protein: CASSVEGQVRGTDTQYF; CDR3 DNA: TGTGCCAGCAGCGTAGAAGGACAGGTGAGGGGCACAGATACGCAGTATTTT
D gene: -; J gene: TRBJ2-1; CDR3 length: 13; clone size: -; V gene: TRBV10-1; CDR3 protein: CASSEADYNEQFF; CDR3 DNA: TGCGCCAGCAGTGAGGCCGACTACAATGAGCAGTTCTTC
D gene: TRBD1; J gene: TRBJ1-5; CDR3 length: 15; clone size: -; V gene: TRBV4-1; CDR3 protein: CASSQGPDRYQPQHF; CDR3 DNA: TGCGCCAGCAGCCAAGGTCCGGACAGGTATCAGCCCCAGCATTTT
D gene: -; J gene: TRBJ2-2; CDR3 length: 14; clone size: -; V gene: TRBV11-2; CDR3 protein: CASSLEDWTGELFF; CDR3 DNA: TGTGCCAGCAGCTTAGAAGACTGGACCGGGGAGCTGTTTTTT
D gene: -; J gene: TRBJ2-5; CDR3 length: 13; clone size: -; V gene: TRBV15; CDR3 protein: CATSRDGPETQYF; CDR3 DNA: TGTGCCACCAGCAGAGACGGGCCCGAGACCCAGTACTTC
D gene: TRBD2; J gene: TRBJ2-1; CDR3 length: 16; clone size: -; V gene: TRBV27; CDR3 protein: CASSFLLAGGPDEQFF; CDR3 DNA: TGTGCCAGCAGTTTCCTACTAGCGGGAGGGCCGGATGAGCAGTTCTTC
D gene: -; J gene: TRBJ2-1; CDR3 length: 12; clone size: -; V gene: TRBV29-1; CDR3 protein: CSVVSRYNEQFF; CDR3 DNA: TGCAGCGTTGTTTCGCGGTACAATGAGCAGTTCTTC
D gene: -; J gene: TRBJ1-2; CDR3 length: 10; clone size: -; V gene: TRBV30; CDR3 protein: CAWEPYGYTF; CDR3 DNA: TGTGCCTGGGAACCCTATGGCTACACCTTC
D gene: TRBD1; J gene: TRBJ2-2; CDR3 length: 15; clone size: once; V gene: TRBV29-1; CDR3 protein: CSVETRTGKAGELFF; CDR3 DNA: TGCAGCGTTGAAACTAGGACAGGGAAGGCCGGGGAGCTGTTTTTT
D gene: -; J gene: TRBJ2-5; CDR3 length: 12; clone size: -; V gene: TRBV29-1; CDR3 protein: CSVEDLRPTQYF; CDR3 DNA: TGCAGCGTTGAAGATCTTCGGCCCACCCAGTACTTC
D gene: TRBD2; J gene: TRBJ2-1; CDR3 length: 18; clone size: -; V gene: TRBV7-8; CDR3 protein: CASSFAWTSGHVYNEQFF; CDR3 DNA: TGTGCCAGCAGCTTCGCGTGGACTAGCGGGCACGTCTACAATGAGCAGTTCTTC
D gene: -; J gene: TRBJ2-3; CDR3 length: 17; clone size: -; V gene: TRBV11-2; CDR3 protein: CASSLGGGRPMADTQYF; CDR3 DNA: TGTGCCAGCAGCTTAGGGGGGGGGCGCCCTATGGCAGATACGCAGTATTTT
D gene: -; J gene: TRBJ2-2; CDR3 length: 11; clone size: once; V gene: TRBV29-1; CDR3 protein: CSVTDTGELFF; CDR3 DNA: TGCAGCGTGACAGACACCGGGGAGCTGTTTTTT
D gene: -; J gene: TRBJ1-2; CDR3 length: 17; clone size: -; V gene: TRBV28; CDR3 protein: CASSGVTVDQEHYGYTF; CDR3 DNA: TGTGCCAGCAGTGGGGTCACGGTGGACCAAGAACACTATGGCTACACCTTC